This entry is about one TCR beta chain. The target antigen is unknown. The data were taken from a study of cytomegalovirus exposure and HLA in healthy donors. V lost 5 bases and J lost 2; bases outside the gene matches: 4. Germline V CDR1 and CDR2: LNHDA, SQIVND (reference sequence). This CDR3 comprises 14 residues. At sampling all donors were nominally healthy, likely with unrecorded immune exposures. Study findings and constraints: A later analysis associated some 16,000 TCR beta sequences with HLA alleles at a 0.05 false discovery rate. HLA restriction was apparent for most CMV-associated TCR beta chains in a later analysis.

The PCR ran on 60 Vbeta and 13 Jbeta primers. Clones were sequenced by immunoSEQ multiplex PCR, and TCRdb holds only the in-frame ones, with some missing. The table has roughly 190,000 clones, approximately 78% seen once; the top ten hold about 0.84%. The chain combines TRBV19 with TRBJ2-5; 8 positions agree with TRBD2. The receptor comes from a woman under 30 in good health and CMV-seronegative. Source material: PBMCs. CDR3 bases: TGTGCCAGTAGTGGGACGGGGGGGCAAGAGACCCAGTACTTC. Residues: CASSGTGGQETQYF. Full variable domain (missing parts from reference TRBV19 and TRBJ2-5): DGGITQSPKYLFRKEGQNVTLSCEQNLNHDAMYWYRQDPGQGLRLIYYSQIVNDFQKGDIAEGYSVSREKKESFPLTVTSAQKNPTAFYLCASSGTGGQETQYFGPGTRLLVL.